The entry below describes one TCR beta chain. This clonotype was observed many times. It lacks a known antigen. No base-level quality is on record; no much larger clone is a single base apart. CDR1 and CDR2, looked up from the germline V gene (reference sequence), are SEHNR and FQNEAQ. V lost 5 bases and J lost 0 bases; the stretch between them is 11 bases long. The CDR3 has 15 amino acids, counting the end cysteine and phenylalanine. CDR3 DNA is the only sequence kept; it has 45 bases, read in frame from the first base. Sequencing took place on an Illumina NovaSeq 6000. Using 5'RACE with constant-segment primers, TCRalpha and TCRbeta cDNA libraries were constructed, with sample barcodes and unique molecular identifiers added in the process. Trizol reagent was used to extract RNA from every sample. Library amplification was performed in two PCR steps, and a second sample barcode and Illumina TruSeq adapters were introduced in the second step. Sequencing of the libraries was done on an Illumina NovaSeq, producing 2 x 150 bp paired-end reads. The original pipeline was this. With migec v1.2.7, reads were demultiplexed and then collapsed into UMI-guided consensus sequences. With mixcr v2.1.11, UMI consensuses were aligned to TRA and TRB V and J templates and assembled into clonotypes. A clonotype was counted as expanded or contracted only when both edgeR and NoisET called the clonotype significant, with the noise models trained on biological replicates. For edgeR calls, the cutoffs were a false discovery rate-adjusted p below 0.01 and a log2 fold-change threshold of 1. As an exploratory analysis of dynamics, max-normalized trajectories of the 1000 most abundant clonotypes were examined with PCA combined with hierarchical clustering. Separately sequenced CD4+ and CD8+ repertoires were used to assign the CD4 or CD8 phenotype of responding clones. Starting from the raw public reads, TCRdb applied fastp trimming at Q25, assembled clones with MiXCR and retained in-frame beta chains. Each record represents a unique CDR3 protein, reported with the most common genes and DNA among its rows. TCRdb, rather than the study authors, made the V and J calls. This sample holds roughly 600,000 distinct CDR3 sequences; roughly 18% were observed only once. The ten largest clones capture about 11% of the sample.

Ficoll-Paque density gradient centrifugation was used to isolate PBMCs. The entry originates in a study of T-cell memory formation after mild COVID-19 (dated by TCRdb to the early 2020s). Regarding the study in general: TCR sequence clusters from the two donors were found to be largely donor specific. In a couple of donors, T-cell clones that expanded and contracted after mild COVID-19 were tracked by sequencing TCRalpha and TCRbeta repertoires over time. Two young, previously healthy adult volunteers made up the cohort, one male and one female.

What the work shows at the level of the full study, not this receptor alone: The study included only a couple of mild cases, and larger cohorts that include severe cases with pre-infection samples were judged to be necessary. From day 15 to 85, contracting clones showed balanced CD4/CD8 phenotypes, whereas a second wave of clones that expanded from day 15 to 37 leaned towards CD4+. Contracting CD4+ clones appeared mostly in the CM and EM memory subsets, whereas CD8+ clones were enriched in EMRA. Some responding clones were detected in pre-infection memory, which suggested that pre-existing cross-reactive memory T cells had joined the SARS-CoV-2 response. Whether the second-wave clones peaking on day 37 were SARS-CoV-2 specific was not confirmed.

Specimen: PBMCs or a T cell subset sorted from them (not recorded which). In this chain, TRBV7-9 is recombined with TRBJ1-3, with no confidently assigned D gene. This TCR was recovered from an adult woman who had mild COVID-19 (a few samples of this study predate the infection). The sample titles of this study are shuffled in the database, so cell type and time point are left out; the donor was told from shared clones. The sequenced DNA is TGTGCCAGCAGCCCTTCTGCGTCCTCTGGAAACACCATATATTTT. This yields the protein CASSPSASSGNTIYF.